The 27 T cell receptor beta chains below were found in one sample sequenced in a study of regulatory T cells in long-lasting Graves disease. The time point here: newly diagnosed GD, antithyroid drugs for less than 3 months. PBMC-extracted RNA yielded the TCR library. With iRepertoire HTBI primers and Arm-PCR of CDR3 regions, TCR beta libraries were built. MiXCR, run by TCRdb on the multiplex PCR reads, gives a single entry per CDR3 protein. The table includes about 200,000 distinct CDR3 sequences, around 16% detected once. Sample: peripheral blood mononuclear cells (PBMCs), taken at new diagnosis, from a patient treated with antithyroid drugs. The receptors derive from a female donor with Graves disease.

This clonotype was picked up a small number of times. J is TRBJ1-3 and V is TRBV6-5; D unresolved. Trimming pared 2 bases from V and 0 bases from J, leaving 8 bases between. The CDR3 runs to 15 residues. The germline gives CDR1 MNHEY, CDR2 SVGAGI. The CDR3 sequence is CASSYGQPSGNTIYF. CDR3 DNA: TGTGCCAGCAGTTACGGGCAGCCCTCTGGAAACACCATATATTTT.

This clonotype was seen a handful of times. The chain carries TRBV4-3 and TRBJ1-2; D gene uncertain. The CDR3 is made up of 16 amino acids. Germline values: CDR1 LGHNA, CDR2 YSLEER. The ends were cut back, 3 bases at V and 0 bases at J, with 14 bases in the middle. This CDR3 reads CASSQERRYTNYGYTF. CDR3 DNA: TGCGCCAGCAGCCAGGAGAGACGGTATACTAACTATGGCTACACCTTC.

This clonotype was seen more than once but under ten times. The chain combines TRBV20-1 with TRBJ2-1; TRBD1 agrees at 9 bases. Per the germline V gene, CDR1 is DFQATT and CDR2 is SNEGSKA (reference sequence). V lost 6 bases, J lost 6 bases, and 12 bases stayed unmatched. The CDR3 sequence is 15 residues long. The CDR3 loop is CSAAYNRGRGNEQFF. CDR3 sequence (DNA): TGCAGTGCCGCATATAACAGGGGGCGCGGCAATGAGCAGTTCTTC.

This chain links TRBV7-9 with TRBJ1-3; D gene unclear. There are 14 residues in the CDR3. Germline V gene lookup returns CDR1 SEHNR and CDR2 FQNEAQ (reference sequence). Trimming shortened V by 1 base and J by 4 bases, and 8 bases separated the two germline ends. Here the CDR3 DNA reads TGTGCCAGCAGCTTAGGGGCTAGCGGAAACACCATATATTTT. Translated, it gives CASSLGASGNTIYF.

Turning to this clonotype: A far larger clone is only one base removed, so a read error is likely. This rearrangement joins TRBV12-3 or TRBV12-4 to TRBJ1-3; D not resolved. CDR3 length: 16 amino acids. Deletions cut 5 bases from V and 4 bases from J, with 18 bases between. CDR3 loop: CASSPPGRRVGNTIYF. CDR3 sequence (DNA): TGTGCCAGCAGTCCCCCGGGCAGGAGGGTGGGAAACACCATATATTTT.

At least ten counts were recorded for this clonotype. The chain links TRBV2 to TRBJ2-5, with TRBD1 matching 7 bases. CDR1 is SNHLY and CDR2 is FYNNEI in the germline V gene. CDR3 size: 15 residues. Trimming cost V 3 bases and J 3 bases; bases outside gene matches: 7. CDR3 in amino acids: CASSDRGQRKETQYF. In nucleotides, the CDR3 is TGTGCCAGCAGTGATCGGGGACAGCGGAAAGAGACCCAGTACTTC.

V usage is TRBV7-3 and J usage is TRBJ2-1, with TRBD1 matching over 8 bases. The CDR3 covers 16 residues. V lost 0 bases to trimming and J lost 4 bases; unmatched junction nucleotides: 5. The germline gives CDR1 SGHTA, CDR2 FQGTGA. CDR3: CASSLTLGQGYNEQFF. The CDR3, as DNA: TGTGCCAGCAGCTTAACGCTCGGACAGGGTTACAATGAGCAGTTCTTC.

This clonotype was detected many times. The chain combines TRBV19 with TRBJ2-7; 8 bases match TRBD2. Losses at the gene ends were 8 bases for V and 3 bases for J; bases not matched to a gene: 3. Looked up from germline, CDR1 is LNHDA and CDR2 is SQIVND (reference sequence). The CDR3 consists of 12 residues. CDR3 in DNA: TGTGCCAGTTCGGGACTAGGCTACGAGCAGTACTTC. Its translation is CASSGLGYEQYF.

This clonotype has just a few counts. The chain combines TRBV19 with TRBJ2-1; TRBD2 agrees at 9 bases. The V gene end was trimmed by 11 bases and the J gene end by 9 bases; junction bases not matched to a gene: 5. The CDR3 is made up of 11 amino acids. The germline gives CDR1 LNHDA, CDR2 SQIVND (reference sequence). The CDR3 DNA follows: TGTGCCGGCGGAGCGGGAGGTGAGCAGTTCTTC. This translates into CAGGAGGEQFF.

This clonotype was recorded only once. The V and J genes are TRBV27 and TRBJ2-7; 7 positions match TRBD1. Unmatched junction bases numbered 3, after V lost 0 bases and J lost 4 bases. Germline CDR1 reads MNHEY; CDR2 reads SMNVEV (reference sequence). The CDR3 totals 14 residues. CDR3 coding DNA: TGTGCCAGCAGTTTATCGGTCAGGGGGTACGAGCAGTACTTC. It specifies CASSLSVRGYEQYF.

On this clonotype itself: A much larger clone differs from this one at a single base, so this may be a read error. The chain carries TRBV7-2 and TRBJ2-3, with D hard to call. The CDR3 sequence is 13 residues long. Germline values: CDR1 SGHTA, CDR2 FQGNSA. The CDR3 loop is CVSTRADLDTQYF. The CDR3 nucleotides are TGTGTCAGCACGCGAGCTGATCTAGATACGCAGTATTTT.

This clonotype was detected many times. The V gene is TRBV2, the J gene TRBJ2-7; 12 nucleotides agree with TRBD2. V was pared by 1 base and J by 9 bases, with 7 bases of the junction left unmatched. The CDR3 covers 15 residues. Germline V gene lookup returns CDR1 SNHLY and CDR2 FYNNEI. CDR3 sequence: CASSEGLAGGPRQYF. CDR3 nucleotides: TGTGCCAGCAGTGAAGGCCTAGCGGGAGGGCCAAGGCAGTACTTC.

This clonotype was seen ten or more times. V usage is TRBV9 and J usage is TRBJ1-2, with 10 bases fitting TRBD1. This CDR3 region has 16 residues. Unmatched junction bases numbered 9, after V lost 3 bases and J lost 4 bases. Germline loops: CDR1 SGDLS, CDR2 YYNGEE. CDR3: CASSAPSDRGTYGYTF. The CDR3 DNA sequence: TGTGCCAGCAGCGCCCCCTCGGACAGGGGGACCTATGGCTACACCTTC.

About this clonotype itself: A far larger clone is only one base removed, so a read error is likely. The CDR3 DNA reads TGTGCCAGCAGTGATACTAGCGGGAGTGTAAATGAGCAGTTCTTC. As protein: CASSDTSGSVNEQFF. The chain recombines TRBV6-1 with TRBJ2-5; the match to TRBD2 covers 11 bases. TRBJ2-1 matches the DNA end more closely, so the J call is doubtful. The CDR3 is made up of 15 amino acids. The germline gives CDR1 MNHNS, CDR2 SASEGT.

Turning to this clonotype: The junction differs from germline at one of its ends, possibly a read error. The genes are TRBV20-1 and TRBJ2-1; a weak D match, TRBD2 (5 bases). CDR3 length: 14 residues. CDR1 DFQATT and CDR2 SNEGSKA come from the germline V gene (reference sequence). In nucleotides, the CDR3 is TGCAGTGCTATACAGAGCGGAACACACAATGGGCAGTTCTTC. Its translation: CSAIQSGTHNGQFF.

This chain joins TRBV27 and TRBJ2-6; either TRBD1 or TRBD2 may supply D (5 bases each). The CDR3 runs 18 residues. CDR1 MNHEY and CDR2 SMNVEV come from the germline V gene (reference sequence). V dropped 6 bases and J dropped 0 bases, with 18 bases sitting between them. CDR3 bases: TGTGCCAGCAGGGCGCCTATGGGGGTCGACTCTGGGGCCAACGTCCTGACTTTC. It translates to CASRAPMGVDSGANVLTF. The full variable domain, with the rest looked up from reference TRBV27 and TRBJ2-6, is EAQVTQNPRYLITVTGKKLTVTCSQNMNHEYMSWYRQDPGLGLRQIYYSMNVEVTDKGDVPEGYKVSRKEKRNFPLILESPSPNQTSLYFCASRAPMGVDSGANVLTFGAGSRLTVL.

The chain couples TRBV5-5 to TRBJ2-2; TRBD2 matches 8 bases. The CDR3 length is 17 residues. From germline, CDR1 is SGHKS and CDR2 YYEKEE (reference sequence). Germline trimming cut 0 bases from V and 4 bases from J; bases unmatched to any gene: 8. The CDR3 DNA follows: TGTGCCAGCAGCTTGGGTTACAGCGGGAGAGGCACCGGGGAGCTGTTTTTT. Translated: CASSLGYSGRGTGELFF.

This clonotype was observed at least ten times. The chain joins TRBV6-1 to TRBJ1-3; no reliable D call. The germline V gene encodes CDR1 MNHNS and CDR2 SASEGT. Trimming left V 3 bases short and J 4 bases short, with 13 bases between. The CDR3 length is 15 residues. DNA for the CDR3: TGTGCCAGCAGTGAGAACCGGGAGGTGGGAAACACCATATATTTT. Its protein is CASSENREVGNTIYF.

This clonotype occurred many times. In nucleotides, the CDR3 is TGTGCCAGCAGTCCTCTCCCGGGAAGACAAGAGACCCAGTACTTC. As protein: CASSPLPGRQETQYF. The rearrangement uses TRBV27 and TRBJ2-5; weak D call: TRBD2 (5 bases). Germline loops: CDR1 MNHEY, CDR2 SMNVEV (reference sequence). V dropped 5 bases and J dropped 2 bases, with 15 bases sitting between them. This CDR3 spans 15 amino acids.

This clonotype was detected ten times or more. Mismatch with germline at one junction end may stem from a read error. The V gene is TRBV12-3 or TRBV12-4, the J gene TRBJ1-3; maybe TRBD1 (6 bases). CDR3 length: 13 amino acids. The CDR3 DNA is TGTGCCAGCAGCGACAGGTCTGGCAACACCATATATTTT. It specifies CASSDRSGNTIYF.

This clonotype was seen ten or more times. V and J are TRBV6-1 and TRBJ2-3, with a tentative D call TRBD2 (6 bases). From germline, CDR1 is MNHNS and CDR2 SASEGT. Trimming stripped 5 bases from V and 2 bases from J, with 11 bases between. The CDR3 runs 14 residues. The CDR3 DNA reads TGTGCCAGCAGTACGGGGCGGGACACAGATACGCAGTATTTT. This sequence encodes CASSTGRDTDTQYF.

This clonotype appeared many times. The rearrangement joins TRBV20-1 to TRBJ2-7; D might be TRBD1 (5 bases). This CDR3 region has 14 residues. Trimming removed 1 base at V and 3 bases at J, with 13 bases between. Looked up from germline, CDR1 is DFQATT and CDR2 is SNEGSKA (reference sequence). CDR3 loop: CSARGAGRNYEQYF. In DNA form, the CDR3 reads TGCAGTGCTAGAGGGGCAGGGCGAAACTACGAGCAGTACTTC.

This clonotype was observed many times. The chain uses TRBV19 and TRBJ1-6; 7 nucleotides match TRBD1. V lost 3 bases, J lost 5 bases, and 4 bases stayed unmatched. Per germline, CDR1 LNHDA and CDR2 SQIVND (reference sequence). The CDR3 has 15 residues. CDR3 nucleotides: TGTGCCAGTAGTATGCGAGACAGGGATAATTCACCCCTCCACTTT. Translating gives CASSMRDRDNSPLHF.

This clonotype was detected many times. This sequence joins TRBV7-3 and TRBJ2-3; 7 nucleotides align to TRBD1. CDR1 and CDR2 from the germline V gene are SGHTA and FQGTGA. The CDR3 consists of 14 residues. The trim removed 6 bases at V and 2 bases at J, leaving 5 bases unmatched. In DNA, the CDR3 is TGTGCCAGCAGTTTACAGGGGTTCACAGATACGCAGTATTTT. Protein: CASSLQGFTDTQYF.

Ten or more counts support this clonotype. V gene TRBV29-1 combines with J gene TRBJ2-1; D is ambiguous. Deletions cut 3 bases from V and 0 bases from J, with 9 bases between. The germline CDR1 and CDR2 sequences are SQVTM and ANQGSEA. The CDR3 covers 14 residues. DNA for the CDR3: TGCAGCGTTGATAGGCAGAGCTCCTACAATGAGCAGTTCTTC. Encoded protein: CSVDRQSSYNEQFF.

The sample holds many counts of this clonotype. The chain employs TRBV20-1 and TRBJ2-5; 10 bases fit TRBD2. The V gene end was trimmed by 0 bases and the J gene end by 6 bases; junction bases not matched to a gene: 13. Germline loops: CDR1 DFQATT, CDR2 SNEGSKA (reference sequence). CDR3 length: 17 residues. CDR3: CSARDPLTSGTSKTQYF. Written as DNA, the CDR3 is TGCAGTGCTAGAGATCCACTCACTAGCGGGACTTCAAAGACCCAGTACTTC.

At least ten counts were recorded for this clonotype. The rearrangement links TRBV6-1 to TRBJ2-5; D is unresolved. There are 12 residues in the CDR3. The germline CDR1 and CDR2 sequences are MNHNS and SASEGT. The ends were cut back, 3 bases at V and 8 bases at J, with 10 bases in the middle. This CDR3 reads CASSEMALTQYF. Written as DNA, the CDR3 is TGTGCCAGCAGTGAGATGGCCCTCACCCAGTACTTC.